Below are 27 T cell receptor beta chains sequenced from a single sample in a study of identical twins. One entry per CDR3 protein, called by TCRdb with MiXCR from the 5' RACE reads. The data contain around 1.7 million distinct CDR3 sequences, roughly 35% of them singletons. The sequenced sample consisted of cord blood. These receptors were taken from a newborn girl in good health.

The chain employs TRBV12-3 or TRBV12-4 and TRBJ2-1; 15 bases fit TRBD2. The CDR3 runs to 18 residues. J was trimmed by 1 base and V by 4 bases; bases with no gene match: 5. CDR3 sequence reads: CASSSRTSGRGSYNEQFF. In DNA form, the CDR3 reads TGTGCCAGCAGTTCAAGGACTAGCGGGAGGGGATCCTACAATGAGCAGTTCTTC.

This clonotype came up a few times. This chain's CDR3 is CASSLGLAIGGTQYF. The CDR3 nucleotides are TGTGCCAGCAGCTTGGGACTAGCGATCGGTGGTACGCAGTATTTT. The gene calls are TRBV7-2 and TRBJ2-3, with 10 positions matching TRBD2. The CDR3 contains 15 residues. V lost 3 bases, J lost 8 bases, and 8 bases stayed unmatched. Germline CDR1 and CDR2: SGHTA and FQGNSA.

The chain employs TRBV2 and TRBJ2-7, with unresolved D. Per germline, CDR1 SNHLY and CDR2 FYNNEI. This CDR3 spans 13 amino acids. Between the trimmed V and J ends, which lost 3 bases and 5 bases, there was a span of 11 bases. The CDR3 sequence: CASSEKGWDEQYF. The CDR3, as DNA: TGTGCCAGCAGTGAGAAGGGATGGGACGAGCAGTACTTC.

This clonotype was observed many times. This sequence joins TRBV4-2 and TRBJ1-4, with no clear D. The CDR3 runs to 15 residues. Between the trimmed V and J ends, which lost 1 base and 0 bases, there was a span of 6 bases. Germline V gives CDR1 LGHNA, CDR2 YNFKEQ. In DNA, the CDR3 is TGTGCCAGCAGCCAAGGCCAGGCAACTAATGAAAAACTGTTTTTT. The encoded protein is CASSQGQATNEKLFF.

CDR3 in amino acids: CSATSGATDTQYF. CDR3 in DNA: TGCAGTGCTACTAGCGGGGCCACAGATACGCAGTATTTT. This sequence joins TRBV20-1 and TRBJ2-3; TRBD2 matches at 9 bases. This CDR3 contains 13 residues. CDR1 is DFQATT and CDR2 is SNEGSKA in the germline V gene (reference sequence). Trimming took 4 bases from V and 2 from J; bases not matched to a gene: 1.

This clonotype has just a few counts. The rearrangement uses TRBV28 and TRBJ2-7; TRBD2 agrees at 10 bases. J was trimmed by 0 bases and V by 7 bases; bases with no gene match: 9. The CDR3 extends over 16 amino acids. The germline V gene has CDR1 MDHEN and CDR2 SYDVKM. DNA of the CDR3: TGTGCCAGCACCCCCAGACTAGCGGGTCCCTCCTACGAGCAGTACTTC. This translates into CASTPRLAGPSYEQYF.

There are a few counts of this clonotype. CDR3 in DNA: TGTGCCAGCAGTGACCCACTATACGAGCAGTACTTC. This sequence encodes CASSDPLYEQYF. The rearrangement uses TRBV25-1 and TRBJ2-7; D unclear. CDR3 length: 12 amino acids. The V gene lost 3 bases and the J gene lost 4 bases, with 7 bases spanning the gap. The V gene's germline CDR1 is MGHDK and CDR2 SYGVNS.

This clonotype was counted between two and nine times. A read error may explain this, as a much larger clone is one base away. This sequence joins TRBV2 and TRBJ2-3; 12 nucleotides line up with TRBD2. Germline CDR1 and CDR2: SNHLY and FYNNEI. The CDR3 is made up of 15 amino acids. Trimming at V came to 6 bases and at J to 2 bases, leaving 3 bases not matched to a gene. In DNA form, the CDR3 reads TGTGCCAGCAGCGCTAGCGGGAGGGCCACAGATACGCAGTATTTT. Translation: CASSASGRATDTQYF.

This chain joins TRBV27 and TRBJ1-2; D possibly corresponds to TRBD1 (6 bases). This CDR3 has 16 amino acids. Germline V lookup: CDR1 MNHEY, CDR2 SMNVEV (reference sequence). The ends were cut back, 3 bases at V and 3 bases at J, with 17 bases in the middle. The CDR3 spells CASSFERGQQYYGYTF. CDR3 sequence (DNA): TGTGCCAGCAGTTTCGAGCGGGGGCAACAGTACTATGGCTACACCTTC.

This clonotype was detected a few times. The chain uses TRBV15 and TRBJ2-3, with a possible D match to TRBD2 (6 bases). V was cut by 4 bases and J by 3 bases, with 14 bases left in between. This CDR3 spans 15 amino acids. The V gene's germline CDR1 is LNHNV and CDR2 YYDKDF (reference sequence). The CDR3 is CATSNLAAKTDTQYF. The CDR3 nucleotides are TGTGCCACCAGCAATTTAGCGGCAAAGACAGATACGCAGTATTTT.

V usage is TRBV20-1 and J usage is TRBJ2-7; D assignment may be TRBD1 or TRBD2 (5 bases each). The germline V and J ends were trimmed by 0 bases and 0 bases, with 12 bases remaining between them. The V gene's germline CDR1 is DFQATT and CDR2 SNEGSKA (reference sequence). This CDR3 is 15 amino acids long. DNA for the CDR3: TGCAGTGCTAGAGAGCGGCAGGGAGCCTCCTACGAGCAGTACTTC. Its translation: CSARERQGASYEQYF.

V usage is TRBV12-3 or TRBV12-4 and J usage is TRBJ2-1; 12 bases map to TRBD2. CDR3 length: 15 residues. V was pared by 7 bases and J by 7 bases, with 8 bases of the junction left unmatched. CDR3 bases: TGTGCCAGCATCCACTCCGGGACTAGCGGGAATGAGCAGTTCTTC. It translates to CASIHSGTSGNEQFF.

As concerns this clonotype: One end of the junction fails to match germline, which may point to a read error. The rearrangement links TRBV10-3 to TRBJ1-5; possible D gene TRBD1, 5 bases. The CDR3 has 14 amino acids. Germline V CDR1 and CDR2: ENHRY, SYGVKD. The CDR3 loop is CAISDGQGNRPQHF. The CDR3 bases are TGTGCCATCAGTGATGGGCAGGGCAATCGGCCCCAGCATTTT.

The chain uses TRBV29-1 and TRBJ2-5; no definite D call. The CDR3 length is 12 residues. V was clipped by 6 bases and J by 2 bases, with 10 bases between them. Germline lookup yields CDR1 SQVTM and CDR2 ANQGSEA. CDR3 in amino acids: CSVVTTQETQYF. The CDR3 nucleotides read TGCAGCGTCGTAACTACACAAGAGACCCAGTACTTC.

This clonotype turned up a few times. The genes are TRBV27 and TRBJ2-1; TRBD2 agrees at 11 bases. Germline lookup yields CDR1 MNHEY and CDR2 SMNVEV (reference sequence). This CDR3 has 17 residues. V dropped 5 bases and J dropped 0; count of bases not matched to a gene: 6. CDR3 in amino acids: CASSHLSGRGSYNEQFF. DNA of the CDR3: TGTGCCAGCAGTCATCTTAGCGGGAGGGGCTCCTACAATGAGCAGTTCTTC.

The CDR3 is CAISETGYNSPLHF. The CDR3 DNA follows: TGTGCCATCAGTGAGACAGGGTATAATTCACCCCTCCACTTT. The chain uses TRBV10-3 and TRBJ1-6; TRBD1 is a possible D gene (6 bases). The V end lost 2 bases, the J end lost 4 bases, and 6 bases lay between the germline ends. Germline V lookup: CDR1 ENHRY, CDR2 SYGVKD. This CDR3 is built from 14 residues.

This clonotype has only a few counts. The chain is built from TRBV2 and TRBJ1-2, with 9 bases aligning to TRBD1. This CDR3 contains 13 residues. Looked up from germline, CDR1 is SNHLY and CDR2 is FYNNEI. V dropped 6 bases and J dropped 6; count of bases not matched to a gene: 5. The CDR3, as DNA: TGTGCCAGCAGGGTACAGGGGGCTGATGGCTACACCTTC. Amino acid sequence: CASRVQGADGYTF.

The rearrangement joins TRBV7-8 to TRBJ2-3; maybe TRBD1 (6 bases). V dropped 5 bases and J dropped 5 bases, with 23 bases sitting between them. Germline V lookup: CDR1 SGHVS, CDR2 FQNEAQ. This CDR3 has 17 residues. CDR3 region: CASSPMPNTGFGDTQYF. The CDR3 DNA reads as TGTGCCAGCAGCCCGATGCCCAATACAGGGTTTGGAGATACGCAGTATTTT.

A remark on this clonotype: Being one base from a much bigger clone, this may be a read error. This chain uses TRBV20-1 with TRBJ1-2; D not resolved. CDR1 is DFQATT and CDR2 is SNEGSKA in the germline V gene (reference sequence). This CDR3 region has 12 residues. The CDR3 is CSASQANYGHTF. CDR3 sequence (DNA): TGCAGTGCTAGTCAGGCTAACTATGGCCACACCTTC.

This CDR3 reads CASSSRLGLAGGRAYNEQFF. CDR3 bases: TGCGCCAGCAGCTCTCGTTTGGGACTAGCGGGAGGTCGGGCCTACAATGAGCAGTTCTTC. This chain links TRBV5-1 with TRBJ2-1, with TRBD2 matching over 15 bases. Germline lookup yields CDR1 SGHRS and CDR2 YFSETQ. CDR3 length: 20 amino acids. V gave up 3 bases and J gave up 2 bases; unmatched junction bases: 12.

The rearrangement joins TRBV29-1 to TRBJ2-2; maybe TRBD1 (5 bases). Trimming stripped 1 base from V and 0 bases from J, with 12 bases between. The CDR3 has 16 amino acids. CDR1 SQVTM and CDR2 ANQGSEA come from the germline V gene. CDR3 in amino acids: CSVEVRGAPNTGELFF. CDR3 bases: TGCAGCGTTGAAGTAAGGGGCGCTCCGAACACCGGGGAGCTGTTTTTT.

V is TRBV20-1 and J is TRBJ2-1; TRBD2 agrees at 7 bases. V lost 4 bases and J lost 3; bases outside the gene matches: 15. The germline V gene has CDR1 DFQATT and CDR2 SNEGSKA (reference sequence). The CDR3 totals 17 residues. CDR3 sequence (DNA): TGCAGTGCTATATTCGGCGGGCGGGGGATGAGCTACAATGAGCAGTTCTTC. Its translation: CSAIFGGRGMSYNEQFF.

Notes on this clonotype: The junction differs from germline at one of its ends, possibly a read error. This sequence joins TRBV20-1 and TRBJ2-7; D could derive from TRBD1 or TRBD2 (5 bases each). The CDR3 runs 14 residues. Germline V lookup: CDR1 DFQATT, CDR2 SNEGSKA (reference sequence). Here the CDR3 DNA reads TGCAATGCTAGAGACGGGACGCCCCTCTACGAGCAGTACTTC. Protein sequence: CNARDGTPLYEQYF.

This clonotype was observed a few times. The gene calls are TRBV12-3 or TRBV12-4 and TRBJ2-1, with 11 bases aligning to TRBD2. This CDR3 contains 15 residues. The V gene end was trimmed by 5 bases and the J gene end by 2 bases; junction bases not matched to a gene: 2. The chain's CDR3 is CASSTLAGAYNEQFF. CDR3 coding DNA: TGTGCCAGCAGTACACTAGCGGGAGCCTACAATGAGCAGTTCTTC.

The V and J genes are TRBV20-1 and TRBJ1-2; maybe TRBD1 (5 bases). The CDR3 loop spans 14 amino acids. V was clipped by 0 bases and J by 2 bases, with 10 bases between them. Germline assignment: CDR1 DFQATT and CDR2 SNEGSKA (reference sequence). As DNA, the CDR3 is TGCAGTGCTAGAGAGGGGAAGGGGAACTATGGCTACACCTTC. It specifies CSAREGKGNYGYTF.

The chain recombines TRBV6-6 with TRBJ2-5, with D maybe TRBD2 (5 bases). The J call may be faulty, since TRBJ2-7 better matches the DNA end. CDR3 length: 15 residues. Per germline, CDR1 MNHNY and CDR2 SVGAGI (reference sequence). The CDR3: CASSYSGEGWYEQYF. The CDR3 DNA is TGTGCCAGCAGTTACTCTGGCGAGGGTTGGTACGAGCAGTACTTC.

The V call is TRBV7-9, the J call TRBJ2-3, with 10 positions matching TRBD1. The J segment lost 3 bases and the V segment lost 6 bases, leaving 9 bases of the junction unmatched. The CDR3 runs to 16 residues. Per the germline V gene, CDR1 is SEHNR and CDR2 is FQNEAQ (reference sequence). The CDR3 coding sequence is TGTGCCAGCAGACCTAACCGGGACAGGGGAACAGATACGCAGTATTTT. Protein product: CASRPNRDRGTDTQYF.